Listed below are T cell receptor beta chains from one sample, sequenced in a study of T-cell reconstitution after alpha-beta-depleted transplantation in children. TCRdb re-called the PCR reads with MiXCR, one entry per CDR3 protein. The table records under 100,000 distinct CDR3 sequences, roughly 15% of them present only once. The source material was PBMCs, mostly from graft donor cells, sampled 180 days after TCRalphabeta/CD19-depleted stem cell transplant. Source of these receptors: a male patient aged 2-10 years who had a stem cell transplant for acute lymphoblastic leukemia, so the T cells may come from the graft donor. The CDR3 runs from the conserved cysteine through the conserved F or W. D genes are given only for firm matches. The size field is filled for only some rows; it gives once, few, many or a size class.

CDR3 DNA,CDR3 protein,J gene,V gene,D gene,clone size
TGCGCCAGCAGCTTACAGCCGGGACTAGCGGGGTCCAAGGGCGAGACCCAGTACTTC,CASSLQPGLAGSKGETQYF,TRBJ2-5,TRBV5-1,TRBD2,NA
TGTGCCAGCAGCCCCCCGGAGACAGGGGTTTCCTACGAGCAGTACTTC,CASSPPETGVSYEQYF,TRBJ2-7,TRBV6-2/TRBV6-3,TRBD1,few
TGTGCCAGCAGTTCGGACAGGGAGGGGTATGGCTACACCTTC,CASSSDREGYGYTF,TRBJ1-2,TRBV7-2,TRBD1,few
TGTGCCAGTGGACGGGACAGAACACCCTACGAGCAGTACTTC,CASGRDRTPYEQYF,TRBJ2-7,TRBV6-1,TRBD1,few
TGTGCCAGCAGTGCCAGACCTCCCTACAATGAGCAGTTCTTC,CASSARPPYNEQFF,TRBJ2-1,TRBV12-3/TRBV12-4,NA,NA
TGTGCCAGCAGCTTAGCGCGCCTGGACACTGAAGCTTTCTTT,CASSLARLDTEAFF,TRBJ1-1,TRBV7-9,NA,few
TGCGCCAGCAGCTGGCCAGGGGAGGCCTACGAGCAGTACTTC,CASSWPGEAYEQYF,TRBJ2-7,TRBV5-1,NA,NA
TGCGCCAGCAGCCCGACCGGGAAAACAGGCGGCGAGCAGTACTTC,CASSPTGKTGGEQYF,TRBJ2-7,TRBV5-1,NA,few
TGCGCCAGCAGCTCAACCAGGGGTGGCAATCAGCCCCAGCATTTT,CASSSTRGGNQPQHF,TRBJ1-5,TRBV5-1,NA,NA
TGCGCCAGCAGCTTGGCAGTCGCAGATACGCAGTGTTTT,CASSLAVADTQCF,TRBJ2-3,TRBV5-1,NA,NA
TGTGCCAGCAGCCCGACAGACTATGGCTACACCTTC,CASSPTDYGYTF,TRBJ1-2,TRBV7-9,NA,few
TGCAGTGCTTGGACAGGGGGTCGAGATGAGCAGTTCTTC,CSAWTGGRDEQFF,TRBJ2-1,TRBV20-1,TRBD1,few
TGTGCCAGCTCAGACGGAACCACCTACGAGCAGTACTTC,CASSDGTTYEQYF,TRBJ2-7,TRBV18,NA,few
TGCAGTTCCGAATTAGTGGTTTCGGAGACCCAGTACTTC,CSSELVVSETQYF,TRBJ2-5,TRBV20-1,NA,medium-sized
TGTGCCAGCAACATGGATGAGCAGTTCTTC,CASNMDEQFF,TRBJ2-1,TRBV7-9,NA,few